This T cell receptor (beta chain) was documented in a study of Graves' ophthalmopathy and Graves' hyperthyroidism. It was from about 10 ml of fresh peripheral blood that the PBMCs came. Study-wide findings and caveats: The model flagged ophthalmopathy progression at over 60% sensitivity and about 72% specificity. Distinction of ophthalmopathy from stable hyperthyroidism by a 13-signature model reached about 87% sensitivity and 75% to 83% specificity.

In this sample, this clonotype turned up many times. What it binds is not known. Scientists amplified the TCR beta CDR3 regions from RNA transcripts. Investigators did first-round RT-PCR with HTBI primers, then second-round multiplex PCR. TCRdb fed the multiplex PCR reads into MiXCR, producing one record per CDR3 protein. The sample has 500,000 to 700,000 distinct CDR3 sequences; 20% to 25% are singletons. Input material: peripheral blood. The receptor was isolated from a woman younger than 30 with stable Graves' hyperthyroidism. Some clones in this sample may be carry-over from other donors' samples.

In DNA, the CDR3 is TGTGCCAGCAGACGACAGGTTTGGATGAACACTGAAGCTTTCTTT. Its protein is CASRRQVWMNTEAFF. The chain links TRBV6-1 to TRBJ1-1, with D perhaps matching TRBD1 (6 bases). Germline assignment: CDR1 MNHNS and CDR2 SASEGT. The CDR3 consists of 15 residues. The V end lost 6 bases, the J end lost 0 bases, and 14 bases lay between the germline ends.